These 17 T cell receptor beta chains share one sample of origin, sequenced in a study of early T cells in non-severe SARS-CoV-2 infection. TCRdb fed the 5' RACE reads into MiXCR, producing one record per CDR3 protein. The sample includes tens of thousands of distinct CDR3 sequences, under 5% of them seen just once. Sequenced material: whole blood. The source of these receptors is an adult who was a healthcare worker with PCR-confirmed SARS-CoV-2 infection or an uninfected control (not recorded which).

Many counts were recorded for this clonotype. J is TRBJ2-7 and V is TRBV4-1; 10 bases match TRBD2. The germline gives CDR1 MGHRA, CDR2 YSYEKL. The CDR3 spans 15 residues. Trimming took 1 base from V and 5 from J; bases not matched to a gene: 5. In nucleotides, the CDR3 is TGCGCCAGCAGCCAAGGAAGCGGGGGGGGAAACGAGCAGTACTTC. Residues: CASSQGSGGGNEQYF.

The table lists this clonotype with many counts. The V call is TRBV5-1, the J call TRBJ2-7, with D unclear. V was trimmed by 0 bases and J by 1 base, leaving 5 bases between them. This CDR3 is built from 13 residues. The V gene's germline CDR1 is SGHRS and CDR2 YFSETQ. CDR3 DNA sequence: TGCGCCAGCAGCTTGGACCTATCCTACGAGCAGTACTTC. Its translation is CASSLDLSYEQYF.

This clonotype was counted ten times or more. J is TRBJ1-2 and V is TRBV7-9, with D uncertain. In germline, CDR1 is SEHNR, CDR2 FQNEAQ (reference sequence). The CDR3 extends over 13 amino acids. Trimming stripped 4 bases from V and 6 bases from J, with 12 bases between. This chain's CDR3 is CASSSWSFDGYTF. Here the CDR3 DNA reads TGTGCCAGCAGCTCTTGGAGTTTCGATGGCTACACCTTC.

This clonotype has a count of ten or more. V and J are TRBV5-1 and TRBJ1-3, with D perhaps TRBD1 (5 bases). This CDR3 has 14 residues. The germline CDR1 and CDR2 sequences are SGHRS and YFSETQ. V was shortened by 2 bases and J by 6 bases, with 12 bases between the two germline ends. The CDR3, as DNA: TGCGCCAGCAGCTTTCGGGGACTGGAAAACACCATATATTTT. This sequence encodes CASSFRGLENTIYF.

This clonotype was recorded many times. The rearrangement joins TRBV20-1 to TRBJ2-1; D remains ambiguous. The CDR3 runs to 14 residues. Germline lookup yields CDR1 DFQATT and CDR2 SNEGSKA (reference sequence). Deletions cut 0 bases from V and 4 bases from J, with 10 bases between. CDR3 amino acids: CSAREEGTYNEQFF. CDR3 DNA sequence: TGCAGTGCTAGAGAGGAAGGAACTTACAATGAGCAGTTCTTC.

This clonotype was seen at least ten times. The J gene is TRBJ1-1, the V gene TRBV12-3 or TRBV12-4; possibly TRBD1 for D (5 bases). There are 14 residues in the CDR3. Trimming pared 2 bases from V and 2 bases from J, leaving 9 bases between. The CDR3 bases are TGTGCCAGCAGTTTAAAGGGGTATAACACTGAAGCTTTCTTT. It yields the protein CASSLKGYNTEAFF.

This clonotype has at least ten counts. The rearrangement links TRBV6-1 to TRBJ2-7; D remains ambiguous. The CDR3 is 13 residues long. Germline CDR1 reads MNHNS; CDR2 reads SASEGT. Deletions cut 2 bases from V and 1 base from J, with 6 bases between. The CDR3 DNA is TGTGCCAGCAGTGAATCAGTTTCCTACGAGCAGTACTTC. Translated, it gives CASSESVSYEQYF.

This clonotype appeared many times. Here the CDR3 DNA reads TGCAGTGCAAGTTGGGACGAGGAGACCCAGTACTTC. Its protein is CSASWDEETQYF. The chain is built from TRBV20-1 and TRBJ2-5; D possibly uses TRBD1 or TRBD2 (5 bases each). Trimming pared 6 bases from V and 5 bases from J, leaving 13 bases between. CDR1 is DFQATT and CDR2 is SNEGSKA in the germline V gene (reference sequence). This CDR3 contains 12 residues.

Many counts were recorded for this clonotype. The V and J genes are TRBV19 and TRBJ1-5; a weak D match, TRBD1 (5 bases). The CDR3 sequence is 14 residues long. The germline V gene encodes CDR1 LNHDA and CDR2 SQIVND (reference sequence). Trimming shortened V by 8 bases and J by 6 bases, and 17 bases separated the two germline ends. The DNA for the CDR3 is TGTGCCAGTGAGGACACAGGAATGGTTCAGCCCCAGCATTTT. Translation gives CASEDTGMVQPQHF.

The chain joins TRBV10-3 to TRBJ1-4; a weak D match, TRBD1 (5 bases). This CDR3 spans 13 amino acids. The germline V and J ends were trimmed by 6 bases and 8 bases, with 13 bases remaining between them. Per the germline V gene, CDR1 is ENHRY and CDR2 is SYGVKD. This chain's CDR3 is CAIREGDEEKLFF. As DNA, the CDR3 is TGTGCCATCAGAGAAGGGGACGAGGAAAAACTGTTTTTT.

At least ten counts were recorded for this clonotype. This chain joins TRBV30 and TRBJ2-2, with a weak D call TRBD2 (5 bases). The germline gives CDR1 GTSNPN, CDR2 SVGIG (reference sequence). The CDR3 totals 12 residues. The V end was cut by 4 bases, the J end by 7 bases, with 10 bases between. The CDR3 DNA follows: TGTGCCTGGAAGTACGGGATCGGGGAGCTGTTTTTT. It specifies CAWKYGIGELFF.

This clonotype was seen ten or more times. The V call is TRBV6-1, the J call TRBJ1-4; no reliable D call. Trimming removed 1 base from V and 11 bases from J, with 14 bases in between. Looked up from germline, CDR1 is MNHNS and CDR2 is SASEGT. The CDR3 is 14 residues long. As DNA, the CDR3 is TGTGCCAGCAGTGAAGTAGTGGCAGTCCCTAAACTGTTTTTT. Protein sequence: CASSEVVAVPKLFF.

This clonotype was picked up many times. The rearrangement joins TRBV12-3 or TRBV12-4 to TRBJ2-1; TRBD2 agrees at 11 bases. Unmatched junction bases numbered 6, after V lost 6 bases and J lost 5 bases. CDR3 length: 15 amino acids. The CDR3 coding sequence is TGTGCCAGCAGAACCCTAGCGGGGGGACACAATGAGCAGTTCTTC. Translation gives CASRTLAGGHNEQFF.

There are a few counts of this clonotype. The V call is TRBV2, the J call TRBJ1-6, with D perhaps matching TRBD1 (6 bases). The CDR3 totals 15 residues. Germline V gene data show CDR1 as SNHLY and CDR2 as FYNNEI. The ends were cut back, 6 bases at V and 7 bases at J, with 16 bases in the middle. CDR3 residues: CASRSGDTANSPLHF. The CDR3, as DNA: TGTGCCAGCAGGTCGGGGGACACGGCAAATTCACCCCTCCACTTT.

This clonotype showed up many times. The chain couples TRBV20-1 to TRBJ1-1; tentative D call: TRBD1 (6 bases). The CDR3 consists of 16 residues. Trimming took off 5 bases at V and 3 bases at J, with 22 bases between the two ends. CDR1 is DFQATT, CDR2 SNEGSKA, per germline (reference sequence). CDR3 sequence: CSAPFQGQGRYTEAFF. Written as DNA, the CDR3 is TGCAGTGCTCCCTTCCAAGGGCAGGGGAGATACACTGAAGCTTTCTTT.

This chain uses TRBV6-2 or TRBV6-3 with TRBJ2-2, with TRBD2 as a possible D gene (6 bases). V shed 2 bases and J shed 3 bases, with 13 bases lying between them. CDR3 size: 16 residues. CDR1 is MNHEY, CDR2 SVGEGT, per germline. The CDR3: CASSYRDWPDTGELFF. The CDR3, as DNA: TGTGCCAGCAGTTACAGGGACTGGCCAGACACCGGGGAGCTGTTTTTT.

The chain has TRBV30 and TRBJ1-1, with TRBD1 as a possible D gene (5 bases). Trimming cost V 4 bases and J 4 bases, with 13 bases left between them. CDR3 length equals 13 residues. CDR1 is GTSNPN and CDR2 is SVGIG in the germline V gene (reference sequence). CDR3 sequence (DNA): TGTGCCTGGACGGCTTCGAGGGGCACTGAAGCTTTCTTT. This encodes CAWTASRGTEAFF.